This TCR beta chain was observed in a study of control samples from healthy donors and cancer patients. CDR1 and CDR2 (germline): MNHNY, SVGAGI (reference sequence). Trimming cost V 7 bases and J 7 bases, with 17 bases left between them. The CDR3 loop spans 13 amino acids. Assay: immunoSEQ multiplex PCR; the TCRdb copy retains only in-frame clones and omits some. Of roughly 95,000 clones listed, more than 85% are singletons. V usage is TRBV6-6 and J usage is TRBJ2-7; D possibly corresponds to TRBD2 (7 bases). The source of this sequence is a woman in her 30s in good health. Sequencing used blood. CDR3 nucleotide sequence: TGTGCCAGCACACTAGGGGGGGTAAGGGAGCAGTACTTC. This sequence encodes CASTLGGVREQYF.